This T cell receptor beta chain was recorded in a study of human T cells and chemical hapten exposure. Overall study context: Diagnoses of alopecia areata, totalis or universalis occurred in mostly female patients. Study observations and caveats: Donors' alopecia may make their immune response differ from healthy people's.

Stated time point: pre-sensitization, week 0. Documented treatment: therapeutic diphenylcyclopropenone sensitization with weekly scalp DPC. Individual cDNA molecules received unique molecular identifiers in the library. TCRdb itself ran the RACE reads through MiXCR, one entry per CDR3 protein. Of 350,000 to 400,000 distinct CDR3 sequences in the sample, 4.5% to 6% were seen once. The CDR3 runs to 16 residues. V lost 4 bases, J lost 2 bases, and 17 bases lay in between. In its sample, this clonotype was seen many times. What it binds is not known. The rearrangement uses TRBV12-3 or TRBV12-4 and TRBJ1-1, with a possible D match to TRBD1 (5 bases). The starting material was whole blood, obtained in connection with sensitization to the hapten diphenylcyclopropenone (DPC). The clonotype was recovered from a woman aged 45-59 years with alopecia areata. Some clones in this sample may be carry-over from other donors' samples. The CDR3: CASSSGALGPNTEAFF. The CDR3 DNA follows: TGTGCCAGCAGTTCTGGGGCTTTAGGCCCCAACACTGAAGCTTTCTTT.